The next 10 T cell receptor beta chains were all read from a single sample in a study of T cell repertoires in cytomegalovirus infection. From the reads, TCRdb called clonotypes with MiXCR, one entry per CDR3 protein. This sample has hundreds of thousands of distinct CDR3 sequences; roughly 15% occur once, and the top ten carry 12%. The sequencing sample was made of PBMCs. All receptors come from a human donor in good health (CMV status not recorded). Some clones in this sample may be carry-over from other donors' samples.

Note on this clonotype: A clone one base away is much larger, so this may be a read error. The V and J genes are TRBV6-5 and TRBJ1-4, with D possibly matching TRBD1 (6 bases). Trimming removed 0 bases from V and 10 bases from J, with 15 bases in between. CDR3 length: 15 residues. CDR1 is MNHEY, CDR2 SVGAGI, per germline. The CDR3 DNA is TGTGCCAGCAGTTACTCCCGGGGGCCGGCGGTAAAACTGTTTTTT. Translation gives CASSYSRGPAVKLFF.

At least ten counts were recorded for this clonotype. The gene calls are TRBV11-2 and TRBJ2-7, with 8 bases that match TRBD1. Germline values: CDR1 SGHAT, CDR2 FQNNGV. Unmatched junction bases numbered 9, after V lost 5 bases and J lost 3 bases. CDR3 size: 15 residues. CDR3 sequence: CASSRGGQGSYEQYF. CDR3 bases: TGTGCCAGCAGCCGAGGCGGACAGGGAAGCTACGAGCAGTACTTC.

This clonotype has only a few counts. The rearrangement uses TRBV24-1 and TRBJ2-1; D gene ambiguous. The V end was cut by 5 bases, the J end by 8 bases, with 6 bases between. The CDR3 covers 11 residues. CDR1 is KGHDR and CDR2 is SFDVKD in the germline V gene. The CDR3 is CATSAGYEQFF. CDR3 in DNA: TGTGCCACCAGTGCAGGTTATGAGCAGTTCTTC.

This clonotype was counted many times. The chain combines TRBV7-2 with TRBJ1-3; D not resolved. Germline loops: CDR1 SGHTA, CDR2 FQGNSA. Trimming pared 5 bases from V and 0 bases from J, leaving 14 bases between. The CDR3 runs 16 residues. The CDR3 spells CASSPDGMSSGNTIYF. The CDR3 DNA reads as TGTGCCAGCAGCCCGGACGGCATGAGCTCTGGAAACACCATATATTTT.

The J gene is TRBJ2-1, the V gene TRBV4-3; TRBD2 aligns across 8 bases. The J segment lost 0 bases and the V segment lost 4 bases, leaving 8 bases of the junction unmatched. This CDR3 is 17 amino acids long. The V gene's germline CDR1 is LGHNA and CDR2 YSLEER. The CDR3 region is CASSPGGAYYSYNEQFF. The CDR3 nucleotides are TGCGCCAGCAGCCCCGGGGGGGCATACTACTCCTACAATGAGCAGTTCTTC.

The chain links TRBV4-3 to TRBJ1-2; 7 positions match TRBD1. The junction had 9 bases not matched to a gene; V was cut back by 1 base and J by 4 bases. The germline CDR1 and CDR2 sequences are LGHNA and YSLEER. This CDR3 region has 16 residues. DNA for the CDR3: TGCGCCAGCAGCCAAGTCGGTTTCCCAGGGGGCTATGGCTACACCTTC. It translates to CASSQVGFPGGYGYTF.

The chain has TRBV20-1 and TRBJ2-7; TRBD2 is a possible D gene (6 bases). This CDR3 contains 13 residues. Deletions cut 2 bases from V and 2 bases from J, with 10 bases between. Germline V gene sequence: CDR1 DFQATT, CDR2 SNEGSKA (reference sequence). CDR3 amino acids: CSARSGRTYEQYF. The CDR3 DNA sequence: TGCAGTGCTAGAAGCGGGCGCACCTACGAGCAGTACTTC.

This clonotype showed up many times. The chain recombines TRBV7-6 with TRBJ1-5, with 9 bases fitting TRBD1. J was trimmed by 6 bases and V by 3 bases; bases with no gene match: 6. The CDR3 runs 15 residues. The germline V gene encodes CDR1 SGHVS and CDR2 FNYEAQ. The CDR3 nucleotides are TGTGCCAGCAGCTTTGGACAGGGGACAGGTCAGCCCCAGCATTTT. Protein product: CASSFGQGTGQPQHF. Combining the CDR3 with reference TRBV7-6 and TRBJ1-5 gives the whole variable domain GAGVSQSPRYKVTKRGQDVALRCDPISGHVSLYWYRQALGQGPEFLTYFNYEAQQDKSGLPNDRFSAERPEGSISTLTIQRTEQRDSAMYRCASSFGQGTGQPQHFGDGTRLSIL.

The chain couples TRBV4-2 to TRBJ2-2; 9 nucleotides agree with TRBD2. This CDR3 spans 16 amino acids. Germline values: CDR1 LGHNA, CDR2 YNFKEQ. V shed 3 bases, J shed 3 bases, and the junction held 5 bases outside the gene matches. CDR3 loop: CASSQLAGADTGELFF. In DNA form, the CDR3 reads TGTGCCAGCAGCCAGTTAGCGGGGGCGGACACCGGGGAGCTGTTTTTT.

This clonotype was seen many times. The gene calls are TRBV28 and TRBJ1-1; TRBD1 aligns across 9 bases. CDR1 is MDHEN, CDR2 SYDVKM, per germline. V lost 5 bases to trimming and J lost 0 bases; unmatched junction nucleotides: 7. CDR3 length: 16 residues. The DNA of the CDR3 is TGTGCCAGCAGTCCGGTGACAGGGGGTCTGAACACTGAAGCTTTCTTT. It codes for CASSPVTGGLNTEAFF.